The present entry profiles one TCR beta chain with its context. Its specificity is not known. Some 300,000 cells per CD8+ T cell subset were flow-sorted in triplicate. Via 5' RACE with UMI labels, TRB cDNA libraries were prepared. From the 5' RACE reads, TCRdb lists one entry per CDR3 protein and no DNA. The record lists around 63,000 distinct CDR3 sequences, of which the ten most abundant hold 4% to 5.5%. This sample stems from a study of CXCR3-negative and CXCR3-positive naive CD8 T cells. General observations from the study: CXCR3-positive naive cells carried more hydrophobic TRB CDR3s than CXCR3-negative ones. Both naive subsets, CXCR3-negative and CXCR3-positive, displayed similar TRBV-TRBJ usage, unlike memory cells. Memory CD8+ T cell repertoires were far less diverse than both naive subsets.

CDR3 length: 13 amino acids. The rearrangement links TRBV12-3 or TRBV12-4 to TRBJ1-1; TCRdb's D call of TRBD1 is untestable without DNA. Specimen: naive CXCR3+ CD8+ T cells from blood. Regarding subset: CD45RO-CCR7+CD27+CD95- naive CD8+ T cells expressing CXCR3 (TNR3+). The sequence came from a human donor in good health. Some clones in this sample may be carry-over from other donors' samples. CDR3 in amino acids: CASSLGGIAEAFF.